These 30 T cell receptor beta chains originate from one sample sequenced in a study of shared clonotypes between healthy human individuals. Clones were sequenced by immunoSEQ multiplex PCR, and TCRdb holds only the in-frame ones, with some missing. The repertoire holds 900,000 to 1,200,000 clones, approximately 78% seen once, with 0.55% to 0.7% in the top ten. The sample comprised memory CD4+ T cells from PBMCs. Subset reported: CD45RA-negative fraction. The receptors originated from a man aged 18 to 29 in good health. Some clones in this sample may be carry-over from other donors' samples.

This chain connects TRBV7-2 to TRBJ2-1; D not certain. V was clipped by 7 bases and J by 3 bases, with 13 bases between them. The CDR3 totals 14 residues. CDR1 SGHTA and CDR2 FQGNSA come from the germline V gene. This CDR3 is CASKPLSFYNEQFF. The CDR3 DNA follows: TGTGCCAGCAAGCCTTTGAGTTTCTACAATGAGCAGTTCTTC.

The chain uses TRBV5-5 and TRBJ1-1; no firm D call. Germline V gene lookup returns CDR1 SGHKS and CDR2 YYEKEE (reference sequence). This CDR3 is built from 19 residues. The V gene lost 2 bases and the J gene lost 0 bases, with 23 bases spanning the gap. CDR3 amino acids: CASSLKTSAFPGLNTEAFF. As DNA, the CDR3 is TGTGCCAGCAGCTTAAAGACAAGTGCGTTCCCTGGCCTGAACACTGAAGCTTTCTTT.

The chain combines TRBV5-1 with TRBJ1-4; 9 positions agree with TRBD1. This CDR3 contains 15 residues. The germline V gene encodes CDR1 SGHRS and CDR2 YFSETQ. V lost 0 bases, J lost 7 bases, and 4 bases stayed unmatched. The CDR3 loop is CASSLGTGVTEKLFF. The CDR3 DNA sequence: TGCGCCAGCAGCTTGGGGACAGGGGTAACTGAAAAACTGTTTTTT. The full variable domain, with the rest looked up from reference TRBV5-1 and TRBJ1-4, is KAGVTQTPRYLIKTRGQQVTLSCSPISGHRSVSWYQQTPGQGLQFLFEYFSETQRNKGNFPGRFSGRQFSNSRSEMNVSTLELGDSALYLCASSLGTGVTEKLFFGSGTQLSVL.

This chain's CDR3 is CASSLTRVDTQYF. The CDR3 coding sequence is TGTGCCAGCAGCTTAACCCGGGTGGATACGCAGTATTTT. The chain is built from TRBV11-3 and TRBJ2-3, with no clear D. Trimming took 2 bases from V and 6 from J, leaving 9 bases between them. The germline gives CDR1 SGHNT, CDR2 YENEEA. This CDR3 is 13 amino acids long.

The chain combines TRBV7-3 with TRBJ1-1; 7 nucleotides match TRBD1. The CDR3 length is 14 residues. The V segment lost 3 bases and the J segment 4 bases; nucleotides outside the gene matches: 5. The germline V gene has CDR1 SGHTA and CDR2 FQGTGA. CDR3 DNA: TGTGCCAGCAGCTTGAACAGGGGATCCACTGAAGCTTTCTTT. Translated: CASSLNRGSTEAFF.

The rearrangement joins TRBV11-2 to TRBJ2-3; no clear D gene. Germline loops: CDR1 SGHAT, CDR2 FQNNGV. V was trimmed by 0 bases and J by 2 bases, leaving 6 bases between them. CDR3 length: 14 amino acids. CDR3 protein: CASSLEVVTDTQYF. For the CDR3, the DNA is TGTGCCAGCAGCTTAGAGGTAGTCACAGATACGCAGTATTTT. The entire variable domain, with the rest obtained from reference TRBV11-2 and TRBJ2-3, is as follows: EAGVAQSPRYKIIEKRQSVAFWCNPISGHATLYWYQQILGQGPKLLIQFQNNGVVDDSQLPKDRFSAERLKGVDSTLKIQPAKLEDSAVYLCASSLEVVTDTQYFGPGTRLTVL.

V and J are TRBV4-1 and TRBJ2-7; TRBD1 is a possible D gene (6 bases). Germline V CDR1 and CDR2: MGHRA, YSYEKL. Trimming removed 3 bases from V and 1 base from J, with 13 bases in between. This CDR3 comprises 15 residues. CDR3 bases: TGCGCCAGCAGCCACACCGTTACAGGGTCCTACGAGCAGTACTTC. It codes for CASSHTVTGSYEQYF.

The genes are TRBV5-1 and TRBJ2-1; no reliable D call. Trimming took off 3 bases at V and 9 bases at J, with 19 bases between the two ends. The CDR3 runs 15 residues. Germline V gives CDR1 SGHRS, CDR2 YFSETQ. In DNA form, the CDR3 reads TGCGCCAGCAGCTCGGCGGCAGGCCATCCAATTGAGCAGTTCTTC. Its translation is CASSSAAGHPIEQFF.

This clone was seen at least ten times. The chain links TRBV6-5 to TRBJ1-2, with D possibly being TRBD1 (5 bases). Germline CDR1 and CDR2: MNHEY and SVGAGI. V shed 2 bases and J shed 3 bases, with 16 bases lying between them. The CDR3 contains 16 residues. As DNA, the CDR3 is TGTGCCAGCAGTTACAAAGTCCCTGGACATTACTATGGCTACACCTTC. Translating gives CASSYKVPGHYYGYTF.

The gene calls are TRBV2 and TRBJ2-3; 8 positions agree with TRBD1. Germline trimming cut 10 bases from V and 1 base from J; bases unmatched to any gene: 13. Per the germline V gene, CDR1 is SNHLY and CDR2 is FYNNEI. This CDR3 region has 16 residues. The CDR3 loop reads CANRLTGTGRTDTQYF. Here the CDR3 DNA reads TGTGCCAATCGACTAACCGGGACAGGTCGCACAGATACGCAGTATTTT.

This clone was seen only once. V is TRBV5-1 and J is TRBJ1-4; D is perhaps TRBD1 (6 bases). There are 13 residues in the CDR3. Germline CDR1 SGHRS, CDR2 YFSETQ. V lost 5 bases, J lost 7 bases, and 12 bases lay in between. CDR3 sequence reads: CASRAGEGEKLFF. CDR3 DNA: TGCGCCAGCAGGGCAGGGGAGGGTGAAAAACTGTTTTTT.

The V call is TRBV19, the J call TRBJ2-7; unclear D gene. Trimming pared 11 bases from V and 5 bases from J, leaving 10 bases between. Germline CDR1 reads LNHDA; CDR2 reads SQIVND (reference sequence). This CDR3 contains 10 residues. This chain's CDR3 is CAPDFDEQYF. The CDR3 DNA follows: TGTGCCCCCGACTTCGACGAGCAGTACTTC.

This clone was seen only once. The chain employs TRBV2 and TRBJ1-1; D is possibly TRBD1 (6 bases). CDR3 size: 13 residues. The V gene's germline CDR1 is SNHLY and CDR2 FYNNEI. V was cut by 6 bases and J by 4 bases, with 12 bases left in between. The CDR3 DNA follows: TGTGCCAGCAGGAAACAGGGCCCCACTGAAGCTTTCTTT. Translated, it gives CASRKQGPTEAFF. Using reference TRBV2 and TRBJ1-1 for the parts outside the CDR3, the full variable domain is EPEVTQTPSHQVTQMGQEVILRCVPISNHLYFYWYRQILGQKVEFLVSFYNNEISEKSEIFDDQFSVERPDGSNFTLKIRSTKLEDSAMYFCASRKQGPTEAFFGQGTRLTVV.

V and J are TRBV5-1 and TRBJ2-7; D may match TRBD1 or TRBD2 (5 bases each). Per germline, CDR1 SGHRS and CDR2 YFSETQ. Trimming stripped 4 bases from V and 5 bases from J, with 16 bases between. There are 14 residues in the CDR3. CDR3 sequence (DNA): TGCGCCAGCAGCCAAGACAGCCGGGGCAACGAGCAGTACTTC. It specifies CASSQDSRGNEQYF.

The V gene is TRBV19, the J gene TRBJ2-5, with 10 bases matching TRBD2. Germline V lookup: CDR1 LNHDA, CDR2 SQIVND (reference sequence). The CDR3 is 17 residues long. V gave up 3 bases and J gave up 4 bases; unmatched junction bases: 11. As DNA, the CDR3 is TGTGCCAGTAGTATGGGTGCTAGCGGGAGCTTGGGAGAGACCCAGTACTTC. Translated: CASSMGASGSLGETQYF.

Concerning this clone itself: A single base separates this from a much larger clone, so it may be a read error. The sample holds other DNA sequences that translate to the same CDR3. The V gene is TRBV30, the J gene TRBJ2-3; D is possibly TRBD2 (5 bases). Germline V CDR1 and CDR2: GTSNPN, SVGIG (reference sequence). The CDR3 loop spans 15 amino acids. The CDR3 nucleotides are TGTGCCTGGAGTGGGGAGCTAGAACGCACAGATACGCAGTACTTT. The encoded protein is CAWSGELERTDTQYF.

There are many counts of this clone. The rearrangement joins TRBV28 to TRBJ1-4; the D gene is possibly TRBD1 (6 bases). Trimming cost V 7 bases and J 7 bases, with 13 bases left between them. This CDR3 contains 13 residues. CDR1 and CDR2 from the germline V gene are MDHEN and SYDVKM. The CDR3 DNA follows: TGTGCCAGCACCCCGGGGGGCTTTGAAAAACTGTTTTTT. This translates into CASTPGGFEKLFF.

Concerning this clone: Other DNA variants within this sample encode the same CDR3. V and J are TRBV5-1 and TRBJ2-5; unclear D gene. CDR1 and CDR2 from the germline V gene are SGHRS and YFSETQ. V lost 0 bases to trimming and J lost 4 bases, with 4 bases between them. The CDR3 spans 12 residues. The DNA of the CDR3 is TGCGCCAGCAGCTTGGAGGCAGAGACCCAGTACTTC. Translation: CASSLEAETQYF. Full variable domain (remainder filled in from reference TRBV5-1 and TRBJ2-5): KAGVTQTPRYLIKTRGQQVTLSCSPISGHRSVSWYQQTPGQGLQFLFEYFSETQRNKGNFPGRFSGRQFSNSRSEMNVSTLELGDSALYLCASSLEAETQYFGPGTRLLVL.

This chain uses TRBV6-5 with TRBJ2-1; D is unclear. V was shortened by 4 bases and J by 7 bases, with 20 bases between the two germline ends. The CDR3 contains 16 residues. Germline lookup yields CDR1 MNHEY and CDR2 SVGAGI. CDR3 in DNA: TGTGCCAGCAGTTCGTCCGGTGGGTGGGTAGGGAATGAGCAGTTCTTC. Translated, it gives CASSSSGGWVGNEQFF.

V and J are TRBV6-5 and TRBJ2-7; weak D call: TRBD2 (7 bases). The CDR3 consists of 14 residues. Trimming removed 7 bases from V and 4 bases from J, with 17 bases in between. The germline CDR1 and CDR2 sequences are MNHEY and SVGAGI. The CDR3 region has the DNA TGTGCCAGCAACCCGAGGGGGGGCAAGTACGAGCAGTACTTC. Translating gives CASNPRGGKYEQYF.

Here the CDR3 DNA reads TGTGCCTGGAGTGTAACGGAGAATCAGCCCCAGCATTTT. As protein: CAWSVTENQPQHF. The rearrangement joins TRBV30 to TRBJ1-5; D uncertain. With 0 bases removed from V and 4 bases from J, the gap between germline ends came to 7 bases. CDR3 length: 13 residues. Germline assignment: CDR1 GTSNPN and CDR2 SVGIG (reference sequence).

This rearrangement joins TRBV4-1 to TRBJ2-1; 13 bases are shared with TRBD2. V was clipped by 4 bases and J by 9 bases; unmatched bases: 9. CDR3 length equals 16 residues. Germline V gene sequence: CDR1 MGHRA, CDR2 YSYEKL. The CDR3 loop is CASSPGLAGSGGEQFF. The CDR3 DNA is TGCGCCAGCAGCCCGGGACTAGCGGGATCCGGAGGTGAGCAGTTCTTC.

This rearrangement joins TRBV4-1 to TRBJ1-3, with no clear D. V shed 1 base and J shed 8 bases, with 3 bases lying between them. In germline, CDR1 is MGHRA, CDR2 YSYEKL. This CDR3 contains 11 residues. Here the CDR3 reads CASSQGDTIYF. The CDR3, as DNA: TGCGCCAGCAGCCAAGGGGACACCATATATTTT.

As concerns this clone: Other DNA sequences in the sample encode the same CDR3. The rearrangement uses TRBV7-9 and TRBJ1-1; no clear D gene. V dropped 4 bases and J dropped 2 bases, with 2 bases sitting between them. The CDR3 sequence is 11 residues long. Germline assignment: CDR1 SEHNR and CDR2 FQNEAQ (reference sequence). CDR3 DNA: TGTGCCAGCAGCTCCAACACTGAAGCTTTCTTT. It codes for CASSSNTEAFF.

The chain carries TRBV7-9 and TRBJ2-3, with a possible D match to TRBD2 (6 bases). Germline CDR1 reads SEHNR; CDR2 reads FQNEAQ (reference sequence). V was clipped by 5 bases and J by 0 bases, with 12 bases between them. This CDR3 contains 15 residues. CDR3 coding DNA: TGTGCCAGCAGCCAAGCGGGCGTAAGCACAGATACGCAGTATTTT. Encoded protein: CASSQAGVSTDTQYF.

The rearrangement uses TRBV7-3 and TRBJ2-1, with D possibly being TRBD1 (5 bases). Germline V gene lookup returns CDR1 SGHTA and CDR2 FQGTGA. V lost 3 bases and J 0 bases, leaving 9 bases between the germline ends. CDR3 length: 15 residues. CDR3 region: CASSFRQSSYNEQFF. CDR3 nucleotide sequence: TGTGCCAGCAGCTTCCGACAGAGCTCCTACAATGAGCAGTTCTTC.

The rearrangement joins TRBV6-5 to TRBJ1-1; maybe TRBD1 (5 bases). From germline, CDR1 is MNHEY and CDR2 SVGAGI. The CDR3 consists of 14 residues. V lost 6 bases and J lost 1, with 12 bases in between. The CDR3 loop is CASSAGRENTEAFF. CDR3 sequence (DNA): TGTGCCAGCAGCGCGGGACGCGAGAACACTGAAGCTTTCTTT.

This clone was recorded at least ten times. Other DNA sequences in the same sample also yield this CDR3. The rearrangement uses TRBV5-4 and TRBJ1-2; D is perhaps TRBD1 (5 bases). This CDR3 is built from 13 residues. V lost 4 bases to trimming and J lost 2 bases, with 9 bases between them. Germline V lookup: CDR1 SGHNT, CDR2 YYREEE (reference sequence). CDR3 DNA sequence: TGTGCCAGCAGCCCGGACACAAACTATGGCTACACCTTC. Residues: CASSPDTNYGYTF.

V and J are TRBV18 and TRBJ1-1; D remains ambiguous. This CDR3 region has 14 residues. With 0 bases removed from V and 4 bases from J, the gap between germline ends came to 9 bases. Germline V lookup: CDR1 KGHSH, CDR2 LQKENI. The CDR3: CASSPPLRGTEAFF. The CDR3 DNA reads as TGTGCCAGCTCACCACCCTTACGGGGCACTGAAGCTTTCTTT.

The V and J genes are TRBV5-1 and TRBJ2-2; 7 bases map to TRBD1. CDR3 length: 13 residues. Losses at the gene ends were 4 bases for V and 7 bases for J; bases not matched to a gene: 4. Germline V gives CDR1 SGHRS, CDR2 YFSETQ. The CDR3 nucleotides are TGCGCCAGCAGCCGCGGACAGGACGGGGAGCTGTTTTTT. It codes for CASSRGQDGELFF. The full variable domain, rest sourced from reference TRBV5-1 and TRBJ2-2, is KAGVTQTPRYLIKTRGQQVTLSCSPISGHRSVSWYQQTPGQGLQFLFEYFSETQRNKGNFPGRFSGRQFSNSRSEMNVSTLELGDSALYLCASSRGQDGELFFGEGSRLTVL.